The 29 T cell receptor beta chains listed next were all sequenced from one sample in a study of CD8 T cells in Susac syndrome. Random hexamers primed reverse transcription of about 0.45 to 1 ug RNA. In TCRdb, the immunoSEQ multiplex PCR reads were re-called with MiXCR into one record per CDR3 protein. The repertoire holds about 120,000 distinct CDR3 sequences, with about 90% as singletons. The sample consisted of CD8+ T cells from PBMCs. These receptors all come from a human donor in good health.

The gene calls are TRBV7-3 and TRBJ1-1; D is perhaps TRBD1 (6 bases). Germline assignment: CDR1 SGHTA and CDR2 FQGTGA. Trimming took 3 bases from V and 1 from J, leaving 15 bases between them. This CDR3 spans 16 amino acids. CDR3 nucleotides: TGTGCCAGCAGCTTCACCGGGGGCCATAGGAACACTGAAGCTTTCTTT. Its protein is CASSFTGGHRNTEAFF. Full variable domain (missing parts from reference TRBV7-3 and TRBJ1-1): GAGVSQTPSNKVTEKGKYVELRCDPISGHTALYWYRQSLGQGPEFLIYFQGTGAADDSGLPNDRFFAVRPEGSVSTLKIQRTERGDSAVYLCASSFTGGHRNTEAFFGQGTRLTVV.

This clonotype has only one observation. V usage is TRBV24-1 and J usage is TRBJ2-7, with D perhaps given as TRBD1 or TRBD2 (5 bases each). Trimming removed 5 bases from V and 4 bases from J, with 5 bases in between. The CDR3 consists of 11 residues. CDR1 is KGHDR, CDR2 SFDVKD, per germline. CDR3 in amino acids: CATSGGYEQYF. CDR3 DNA: TGTGCCACCAGTGGGGGGTACGAGCAGTACTTC.

The chain joins TRBV10-3 to TRBJ1-1; TRBD1 is a possible D gene (6 bases). Trimming shortened V by 3 bases and J by 0 bases, and 8 bases separated the two germline ends. CDR3 length equals 14 residues. Germline loops: CDR1 ENHRY, CDR2 SYGVKD. CDR3 protein: CAISEQGMNTEAFF. CDR3 bases: TGTGCCATCAGTGAACAGGGTATGAACACTGAAGCTTTCTTT.

The rearrangement uses TRBV7-6 and TRBJ2-3; no definite D call. Germline V gene data show CDR1 as SGHVS and CDR2 as FNYEAQ. Trimming shortened V by 5 bases and J by 4 bases, and 13 bases separated the two germline ends. CDR3 length equals 14 residues. CDR3 sequence (DNA): TGTGCCAGCAGCCCGAAACCAGGAGCAGATACGCAGTATTTT. Translation gives CASSPKPGADTQYF.

The chain recombines TRBV27 with TRBJ1-5; D not certain. V was shortened by 8 bases and J by 7 bases, with 18 bases between the two germline ends. The germline V gene has CDR1 MNHEY and CDR2 SMNVEV (reference sequence). There are 14 residues in the CDR3. CDR3 amino acids: CASGDPSREQPQHF. Written as DNA, the CDR3 is TGTGCCAGCGGAGATCCTTCCCGGGAGCAGCCCCAGCATTTT.

The count of this clonotype is one. V usage is TRBV4-2 and J usage is TRBJ1-5; TRBD1 matches at 10 bases. Germline CDR1 is LGHNA and CDR2 is YNFKEQ. J gave up 0 bases and V 1 base, and 9 bases lay outside the gene matches. CDR3 size: 19 residues. As DNA, the CDR3 is TGTGCCAGCAGCCAAGTTGGACAGGGGGTGTACCCTAGCAATCAGCCCCAGCATTTT. This codes for CASSQVGQGVYPSNQPQHF.

The genes are TRBV6-5 and TRBJ2-3; tentatively, D is TRBD1 or TRBD2 (5 bases each). CDR1 and CDR2 from the germline V gene are MNHEY and SVGAGI. V gave up 7 bases and J gave up 0 bases, with 11 bases separating them. The CDR3 sequence is 14 residues long. The CDR3 DNA is TGTGCCAGCAAGGGACGCGCTAGCACAGATACGCAGTATTTT. As protein: CASKGRASTDTQYF.

The chain employs TRBV6-5 and TRBJ1-6; 10 nucleotides align to TRBD1. This CDR3 is 16 amino acids long. The germline V gene encodes CDR1 MNHEY and CDR2 SVGAGI. The V gene end was trimmed by 2 bases and the J gene end by 7 bases; junction bases not matched to a gene: 5. The CDR3 loop reads CASSYPGQGRNSPLHF. The CDR3 bases are TGTGCCAGCAGTTACCCGGGACAGGGGAGAAATTCACCCCTCCACTTT.

The rearrangement links TRBV5-1 to TRBJ2-1; 7 bases match TRBD2. The CDR3 has 15 residues. Germline V gene data show CDR1 as SGHRS and CDR2 as YFSETQ. V lost 1 base, J lost 4 bases, and 5 bases stayed unmatched. CDR3 nucleotides: TGCGCCAGCAGCTTGCTAGCGGAAAAATACAATGAGCAGTTCTTC. Its protein is CASSLLAEKYNEQFF.

The chain joins TRBV14 to TRBJ2-4, with unresolved D. This CDR3 spans 14 amino acids. The germline CDR1 and CDR2 sequences are SGHDN and FVKESK. Trimming took 0 bases from V and 8 from J, leaving 11 bases between them. CDR3 sequence reads: CASSQEEATDIQYF. For the CDR3, the DNA is TGTGCCAGCAGCCAAGAAGAGGCCACGGACATTCAGTACTTC.

The chain recombines TRBV12-3 or TRBV12-4 with TRBJ1-5; 7 bases line up with TRBD1. V dropped 5 bases and J dropped 6; count of bases not matched to a gene: 13. This CDR3 spans 16 amino acids. CDR3 in DNA: TGTGCCAGCAGTCCGAGGGGGCCCGAGGGGAGTCAGCCCCAGCATTTT. Residues: CASSPRGPEGSQPQHF.

V usage is TRBV7-2 and J usage is TRBJ2-5; 10 nucleotides agree with TRBD2. CDR1 and CDR2 from the germline V gene are SGHTA and FQGNSA. Trimming took 2 bases from V and 4 from J; bases not matched to a gene: 7. This CDR3 comprises 16 residues. The CDR3 DNA reads as TGTGCCAGCAGCTTACAACCTAGCGGGAGTGGAGAGACCCAGTACTTC. It is translated as CASSLQPSGSGETQYF.

The chain recombines TRBV9 with TRBJ2-7, with D perhaps being TRBD1 or TRBD2 (7 bases each). The CDR3 runs to 16 residues. The V and J ends lost 2 bases and 3 bases respectively, with 18 bases between them. Germline V CDR1 and CDR2: SGDLS, YYNGEE. CDR3 residues: CASSVDGGQGDYEQYF. The CDR3, as DNA: TGTGCCAGCAGCGTCGACGGGGGGCAGGGGGACTACGAGCAGTACTTC.

The rearrangement joins TRBV27 to TRBJ1-5; 7 bases are a match to TRBD1. V gave up 6 bases and J gave up 4 bases; unmatched junction bases: 9. Germline lookup yields CDR1 MNHEY and CDR2 SMNVEV (reference sequence). The CDR3 loop spans 15 amino acids. CDR3 in amino acids: CASSGAGGGNQPQHF. The CDR3, as DNA: TGTGCCAGCAGCGGCGCAGGGGGTGGGAATCAGCCCCAGCATTTT.

The rearrangement joins TRBV7-9 to TRBJ2-3; D is unclear. Germline V gene lookup returns CDR1 SEHNR and CDR2 FQNEAQ (reference sequence). CDR3 length equals 16 residues. Trimming pared 2 bases from V and 2 bases from J, leaving 14 bases between. CDR3 sequence (DNA): TGTGCCAGCAGCTTACTCGTAACCATCTCCACAGATACGCAGTATTTT. Encoded protein: CASSLLVTISTDTQYF. Together with reference TRBV7-9 and TRBJ2-3, the CDR3 gives the full variable domain: DTGVSQNPRHKITKRGQNVTFRCDPISEHNRLYWYRQTLGQGPEFLTYFQNEAQLEKSRLLSDRFSAERPKGSFSTLEIQRTEQGDSAMYLCASSLLVTISTDTQYFGPGTRLTVL.

As DNA, the CDR3 is TGCAGCGTCGAGACGAACACTGAAGCTTTCTTT. This translates into CSVETNTEAFF. V and J are TRBV20-1 and TRBJ1-1; D gene unclear. Per germline, CDR1 DFQATT and CDR2 SNEGSKA (reference sequence). The CDR3 has 11 amino acids.

V gene TRBV28 combines with J gene TRBJ1-2; D possibly corresponds to TRBD1 (5 bases). Germline lookup yields CDR1 MDHEN and CDR2 SYDVKM. V was trimmed by 5 bases and J by 6 bases, leaving 16 bases between them. This CDR3 spans 14 amino acids. The CDR3 nucleotides are TGTGCCAGCAGTCCCGACAGCCGCAGGGATGGCTACACCTTC. Amino acid sequence: CASSPDSRRDGYTF.

Only a few counts were recorded for this clonotype. The CDR3 sequence: CASSSTGGWYEQYF. The CDR3 nucleotides are TGTGCCAGCAGCTCAACAGGGGGTTGGTACGAGCAGTACTTC. The chain couples TRBV7-9 to TRBJ2-7; 8 nucleotides align to TRBD1. V gave up 4 bases and J gave up 4 bases; unmatched junction bases: 6. This CDR3 region has 14 residues. The V gene's germline CDR1 is SEHNR and CDR2 FQNEAQ (reference sequence). The full variable domain, rest sourced from reference TRBV7-9 and TRBJ2-7, is DTGVSQNPRHKITKRGQNVTFRCDPISEHNRLYWYRQTLGQGPEFLTYFQNEAQLEKSRLLSDRFSAERPKGSFSTLEIQRTEQGDSAMYLCASSSTGGWYEQYFGPGTRLTVT.

The rearrangement uses TRBV29-1 and TRBJ2-3; 13 nucleotides align to TRBD2. CDR1 SQVTM and CDR2 ANQGSEA come from the germline V gene. The V gene end was trimmed by 7 bases and the J gene end by 3 bases; junction bases not matched to a gene: 7. The length of the CDR3 is 15 residues. The CDR3 loop is CSGILAGGPTDTQYF. CDR3 bases: TGCAGCGGGATACTAGCGGGAGGGCCAACAGATACGCAGTATTTT.

This clonotype was detected once. The chain is built from TRBV4-3 and TRBJ1-2; D ambiguous. The CDR3 totals 14 residues. Germline values: CDR1 LGHNA, CDR2 YSLEER. Trimming removed 2 bases from V and 0 bases from J, with 7 bases in between. As DNA, the CDR3 is TGCGCCAGCAGCCAACACGAAGCTAACTATGGCTACACCTTC. Translation: CASSQHEANYGYTF.

The gene calls are TRBV27 and TRBJ2-1; D is undetermined. Trimming took 5 bases from V and 13 from J, leaving 27 bases between them. Per the germline V gene, CDR1 is MNHEY and CDR2 is SMNVEV (reference sequence). This CDR3 has 16 residues. The CDR3 protein is CASSVALGTTPTYQFF. CDR3 sequence (DNA): TGTGCCAGCAGTGTCGCACTCGGAACTACTCCTACTTATCAGTTCTTC.

The V call is TRBV4-1, the J call TRBJ1-1; the match to TRBD1 covers 7 bases. Germline assignment: CDR1 MGHRA and CDR2 YSYEKL. After removal of 0 bases from V and 6 bases from J, the junction contained 13 bases not matched to a gene. The CDR3 is 17 amino acids. Here the CDR3 DNA reads TGCGCCAGCAGCCAAGATCGAATCCGACAGGGTCGCCCTGAAGCTTTCTTT. It translates to CASSQDRIRQGRPEAFF.

A word on this clonotype: Because it lacks the conserved phenylalanine or tryptophan at the end, this CDR3 is likely a read error. V and J are TRBV4-3 and TRBJ1-1; D not resolved. The germline gives CDR1 LGHNA, CDR2 YSLEER. Trimming stripped 0 bases from V and 8 bases from J, with 13 bases between. This CDR3 contains 14 residues. CDR3 in amino acids: CASSQERRRSEAFL. The CDR3 DNA reads as TGCGCCAGCAGCCAAGAGCGGCGACGGTCAGAAGCTTTCTTG.

V and J are TRBV5-4 and TRBJ2-7; D may be TRBD1 (7 bases). Per the germline V gene, CDR1 is SGHNT and CDR2 is YYREEE (reference sequence). The CDR3 consists of 15 residues. The V end was cut by 0 bases, the J end by 6 bases, with 16 bases between. CDR3 in DNA: TGTGCCAGCAGCTTGGACAGGGGAGGCCCCGGCGAGCAGTACTTC. Amino acid sequence: CASSLDRGGPGEQYF. The complete variable domain, with remaining parts taken from reference TRBV5-4 and TRBJ2-7, reads ETGVTQSPTHLIKTRGQQVTLRCSSQSGHNTVSWYQQALGQGPQFIFQYYREEENGRGNFPPRFSGLQFPNYSSELNVNALELDDSALYLCASSLDRGGPGEQYFGPGTRLTVT.

The chain carries TRBV4-3 and TRBJ2-7; 8 positions agree with TRBD1. Germline CDR1 LGHNA, CDR2 YSLEER. The CDR3 sequence is 16 residues long. The V and J ends lost 2 bases and 6 bases, in that order; junction bases with no gene match: 12. The DNA of the CDR3 is TGCGCCAGCAGCCAATATGGGACAGGCTCCCGGGGCGAGCAGTACTTC. Translating it yields CASSQYGTGSRGEQYF.

This sequence joins TRBV4-1 and TRBJ1-2; 9 bases agree with TRBD1. Germline V gene data show CDR1 as MGHRA and CDR2 as YSYEKL. V was clipped by 4 bases and J by 2 bases; unmatched bases: 14. The CDR3 is made up of 18 amino acids. In nucleotides, the CDR3 is TGCGCCAGCAGCCCCCTGGTGCCCCGCGGACAGGGGAACTATGGCTACACCTTC. Protein product: CASSPLVPRGQGNYGYTF.

This clonotype has a single count. This chain uses TRBV12-3 or TRBV12-4 with TRBJ2-2; D gene unclear. The V gene lost 7 bases and the J gene lost 0 bases, with 9 bases spanning the gap. This CDR3 region has 14 residues. This chain's CDR3 is CASNHYSNTGELFF. The CDR3 region has the DNA TGTGCCAGCAACCACTACTCGAACACCGGGGAGCTGTTTTTT.

The J gene is TRBJ2-5, the V gene TRBV15, with D possibly TRBD2 on 6 matching bases. CDR1 is LNHNV, CDR2 YYDKDF, per germline (reference sequence). V was cut by 4 bases and J by 3 bases, with 21 bases left in between. The CDR3 length is 17 residues. Here the CDR3 reads CATSTPMKGGAEETQYF. The CDR3 region has the DNA TGTGCCACCAGCACCCCAATGAAAGGAGGGGCTGAAGAGACCCAGTACTTC.

V is TRBV20-1 and J is TRBJ2-2; 7 bases fit TRBD2. Germline loops: CDR1 DFQATT, CDR2 SNEGSKA (reference sequence). Losses at the gene ends were 0 bases for V and 1 base for J; bases not matched to a gene: 2. CDR3 size: 15 residues. Here the CDR3 reads CSARDAGVNTGELFF. The DNA for the CDR3 is TGCAGTGCTAGAGATGCGGGGGTGAACACCGGGGAGCTGTTTTTT.